Below, 19 T cell receptor beta chains from the same sample are listed, as sequenced in a study of shared clonotypes between healthy human individuals. Method: immunoSEQ multiplex PCR; TCRdb's copy keeps in-frame clones and lacks some. The sample consists of about 360,000 clones, about 70% of them appearing once. The sequenced sample consisted of memory CD4+ T cells sorted from blood. Regarding subset: CD45RA-negative fraction. The source is a man younger than 45 in good health.

This sequence joins TRBV5-4 and TRBJ2-4, with 8 positions matching TRBD2. J gave up 5 bases and V 3 bases, and 7 bases lay outside the gene matches. Germline values: CDR1 SGHNT, CDR2 YYREEE (reference sequence). The CDR3 is 15 residues long. DNA for the CDR3: TGTGCCAGCAGCTCTTGGACTAGCCCACAAAACATTCAGTACTTC. Residues: CASSSWTSPQNIQYF.

This chain links TRBV28 with TRBJ2-5; a weak D match, TRBD1 (5 bases). Deletions cut 2 bases from V and 5 bases from J, with 12 bases between. This CDR3 comprises 14 residues. CDR1 MDHEN and CDR2 SYDVKM come from the germline V gene. The CDR3 region has the DNA TGTGCCAGCAGTTTAGTCAGGGTCGGGGAGACCCAGTACTTC. Translated, it gives CASSLVRVGETQYF.

This chain links TRBV5-6 with TRBJ2-1; D may be TRBD2 (5 bases). The CDR3 consists of 13 residues. V was pared by 4 bases and J by 3 bases, with 8 bases between. Germline V gene sequence: CDR1 SGHDT, CDR2 YYEEEE. CDR3 sequence: CASSGSLYNEQFF. Here the CDR3 DNA reads TGTGCCAGCAGCGGGAGTCTCTACAATGAGCAGTTCTTC.

The J gene is TRBJ2-7, the V gene TRBV25-1; TRBD1 agrees at 9 bases. This CDR3 contains 18 residues. Per the germline V gene, CDR1 is MGHDK and CDR2 is SYGVNS. Trimming removed 3 bases from V and 1 base from J; junction bases left unmatched: 13. The chain's CDR3 is CASSDGTGHSQVSYEQYF. As DNA, the CDR3 is TGTGCCAGCAGTGACGGGACAGGGCATTCGCAGGTTTCCTACGAGCAGTACTTC.

This clone came up many times. The gene calls are TRBV5-1 and TRBJ2-5; maybe TRBD2 (5 bases). This CDR3 comprises 14 residues. From germline, CDR1 is SGHRS and CDR2 YFSETQ. The V and J ends lost 1 base and 4 bases respectively, with 11 bases between them. The CDR3: CASSLWAGGETQYF. The CDR3 nucleotides are TGCGCCAGCAGCTTGTGGGCGGGTGGAGAGACCCAGTACTTC.

This chain connects TRBV10-3 to TRBJ2-3, with 12 bases identical to TRBD2. The J segment lost 3 bases and the V segment lost 0 bases, leaving 1 base of the junction unmatched. Germline CDR1 and CDR2: ENHRY and SYGVKD. This CDR3 region has 16 residues. DNA of the CDR3: TGTGCCATCAGTGAGTCGACTAGCGGGGGAACAGATACGCAGTATTTT. This gives the protein CAISESTSGGTDTQYF.

To note about this clone: Additional DNA sequences in this sample encode the identical CDR3. The V gene is TRBV11-2, the J gene TRBJ1-3, with TRBD1 matching 8 bases. V lost 5 bases to trimming and J lost 0 bases; unmatched junction nucleotides: 3. This CDR3 is 15 amino acids long. Germline-derived CDR1 and CDR2 are SGHAT and FQNNGV. In DNA form, the CDR3 reads TGTGCCAGCAGCCTACAGGGGGACTCTGGAAACACCATATATTTT. This gives the protein CASSLQGDSGNTIYF.

The chain has TRBV6-6 and TRBJ2-7, with 7 bases identical to TRBD2. After removal of 2 bases from V and 5 bases from J, the junction contained 6 bases not matched to a gene. In germline, CDR1 is MNHNY, CDR2 SVGAGI (reference sequence). The CDR3 covers 14 residues. The CDR3 reads CASSYSGTHNEQYF. The CDR3 DNA follows: TGTGCCAGCAGTTACAGCGGGACTCACAACGAGCAGTACTTC.

This chain joins TRBV12-5 and TRBJ2-1; tentative D call: TRBD1 (5 bases). The CDR3 extends over 14 amino acids. Trimming pared 6 bases from V and 8 bases from J, leaving 17 bases between. Per germline, CDR1 LGHNT and CDR2 FRNRAP. The CDR3 is CASGLGQHSDEQFF. The CDR3 coding sequence is TGTGCTAGTGGCCTGGGGCAGCATTCCGATGAGCAGTTCTTC.

This clone was detected once. The chain uses TRBV9 and TRBJ2-5; TRBD2 aligns across 7 bases. Per the germline V gene, CDR1 is SGDLS and CDR2 is YYNGEE. The V and J ends lost 0 bases and 1 base, in that order; junction bases with no gene match: 6. The CDR3 runs to 16 residues. The CDR3 is CASSVEGGRPQETQYF. CDR3 sequence (DNA): TGTGCCAGCAGCGTAGAGGGCGGGAGACCCCAAGAGACCCAGTACTTC.

The chain carries TRBV7-8 and TRBJ1-4; the D gene is possibly TRBD1 (5 bases). Germline CDR1 SGHVS, CDR2 FQNEAQ. Trimming took 4 bases from V and 7 from J, leaving 10 bases between them. This CDR3 is 13 amino acids long. The CDR3 DNA follows: TGTGCCAGCAGCTCCCAGGGAGGTGAAAAACTGTTTTTT. As protein: CASSSQGGEKLFF.

In its sample, this clone was seen once. The chain carries TRBV5-4 and TRBJ2-7; 8 positions agree with TRBD1. Germline CDR1 and CDR2: SGHNT and YYREEE (reference sequence). CDR3 length: 15 amino acids. Trimming took 0 bases from V and 6 from J; bases not matched to a gene: 8. In DNA, the CDR3 is TGTGCCAGCAGCTTGGAGGACAGGGATTTCTCCGAGCAGTACTTC. Residues: CASSLEDRDFSEQYF. The variable domain in full, completed from reference TRBV5-4 and TRBJ2-7, reads ETGVTQSPTHLIKTRGQQVTLRCSSQSGHNTVSWYQQALGQGPQFIFQYYREEENGRGNFPPRFSGLQFPNYSSELNVNALELDDSALYLCASSLEDRDFSEQYFGPGTRLTVT.

In its sample, this clone was seen a few times. J is TRBJ2-1 and V is TRBV7-9; 7 nucleotides agree with TRBD1. The CDR3 has 17 amino acids. Looked up from germline, CDR1 is SEHNR and CDR2 is FQNEAQ (reference sequence). Trimming removed 5 bases from V and 0 bases from J; junction bases left unmatched: 10. This CDR3 reads CASSPKTGTPSYNEQFF. The CDR3 DNA sequence: TGTGCCAGCAGCCCTAAGACAGGGACACCCTCCTACAATGAGCAGTTCTTC.

This clone has more than one count but fewer than ten. CDR3 in amino acids: CATSRDRELAKNIQYF. The CDR3 nucleotides read TGTGCCACCAGCAGAGATCGCGAATTGGCCAAAAACATTCAGTACTTC. The chain links TRBV15 to TRBJ2-4; the D is unclear. Deletions cut 0 bases from V and 1 base from J, with 10 bases between. Germline CDR1 reads LNHNV; CDR2 reads YYDKDF (reference sequence). The CDR3 spans 16 residues.

This rearrangement joins TRBV15 to TRBJ1-1, with D unclear. Germline CDR1 is LNHNV and CDR2 is YYDKDF (reference sequence). CDR3 length: 12 amino acids. V was pared by 0 bases and J by 9 bases, with 8 bases between. The CDR3 region is CATSREVGKAFF. The CDR3 DNA reads TGTGCCACCAGCAGAGAAGTGGGGAAAGCTTTCTTT.

Regarding this clone: Other DNA sequences in this sample translate to the same CDR3. V and J are TRBV28 and TRBJ2-5, with D hard to call. The V and J ends lost 6 bases and 1 base respectively, with 3 bases between them. This CDR3 has 11 residues. Germline values: CDR1 MDHEN, CDR2 SYDVKM. CDR3 residues: CASSLQETQYF. CDR3 nucleotide sequence: TGTGCCAGCAGCCTCCAAGAGACCCAGTACTTC.

The rearrangement links TRBV4-2 to TRBJ2-7, with a tentative D call TRBD2 (5 bases). Per germline, CDR1 LGHNA and CDR2 YNFKEQ. The CDR3 is 13 residues long. Deletions cut 5 bases from V and 2 bases from J, with 10 bases between. CDR3 sequence reads: CASSLRAAYEQYF. The DNA for the CDR3 is TGTGCCAGCAGCTTGAGGGCAGCCTACGAGCAGTACTTC.

The chain uses TRBV28 and TRBJ2-4; D is undetermined. Per germline, CDR1 MDHEN and CDR2 SYDVKM. This CDR3 has 16 amino acids. V dropped 6 bases and J dropped 0 bases, with 15 bases sitting between them. The chain's CDR3 is CASRDKGLQAKNIQYF. CDR3 nucleotide sequence: TGTGCCAGCAGGGATAAAGGCCTGCAAGCCAAAAACATTCAGTACTTC. Variable domain in full (rest from reference TRBV28 and TRBJ2-4): DVKVTQSSRYLVKRTGEKVFLECVQDMDHENMFWYRQDPGLGLRLIYFSYDVKMKEKGDIPEGYSVSREKKERFSLILESASTNQTSMYLCASRDKGLQAKNIQYFGAGTRLSVL.

The CDR3 sequence: CASSRQGLTDTQYF. The CDR3 DNA sequence: TGTGCCAGCAGTCGGCAGGGACTGACAGATACGCAGTATTTT. J is TRBJ2-3 and V is TRBV2; a possible D gene is TRBD2 (6 bases). This CDR3 has 14 residues. The germline gives CDR1 SNHLY, CDR2 FYNNEI. V lost 5 bases, J lost 3 bases, and 12 bases lay in between.